The 9 T cell receptor beta chains below come from one sample, sequenced in a study of T cells in Graves' hyperthyroidism and ophthalmopathy. Using RNA transcripts as the source, TCR beta CDR3 regions were amplified. Primed by the HTBI set, a first-round RT-PCR was run on the TCR CDR3. Each CDR3 protein is one row after TCRdb ran MiXCR on the multiplex PCR reads. The repertoire holds more than 500,000 distinct CDR3 sequences, with 15% to 20% as singletons. Sequencing was performed on blood. All receptors derive from a woman under 40 with Graves' hyperthyroidism.

This chain links TRBV5-5 with TRBJ2-7; maybe TRBD2 (6 bases). The ends were cut back, 3 bases at V and 3 bases at J, with 16 bases in the middle. This CDR3 is built from 15 residues. The germline gives CDR1 SGHKS, CDR2 YYEKEE (reference sequence). Here the CDR3 reads CASSYDSGTDYEQYF. The CDR3 DNA sequence: TGTGCCAGCAGCTATGACTCCGGGACTGACTACGAGCAGTACTTC.

This clonotype was counted between two and nine times. V and J are TRBV5-1 and TRBJ2-2, with 11 bases matching TRBD2. This CDR3 is built from 15 residues. Germline V CDR1 and CDR2: SGHRS, YFSETQ. CDR3 loop: CAVSSGRPNTGELFF. In DNA, the CDR3 is TGCGCAGTATCTAGCGGGAGGCCTAACACCGGGGAGCTGTTTTTT.

Worth noting for this clonotype: This may stem from a read error, because a much larger clone lies one nucleotide away. The chain couples TRBV11-2 to TRBJ1-2; 7 positions agree with TRBD1. Germline CDR1 reads SGHAT; CDR2 reads FQNNGV. The CDR3 is made up of 14 amino acids. Trimming at V came to 0 bases and at J to 10 bases, leaving 8 bases not matched to a gene. The CDR3 here is CASSLDLVGGDYTF. DNA of the CDR3: TGTGCCAGCAGCTTAGATCTGGTAGGGGGCGACTACACCTTC.

V usage is TRBV6-1 and J usage is TRBJ2-2, with 7 nucleotides matching TRBD1. The V gene's germline CDR1 is MNHNS and CDR2 SASEGT. Germline trimming cut 5 bases from V and 5 bases from J; bases unmatched to any gene: 2. The CDR3 is 13 amino acids. CDR3 sequence: CASSHRGTGELFF. In DNA, the CDR3 is TGTGCCAGCAGTCACAGGGGTACCGGGGAGCTGTTTTTT.

This clonotype was observed at least ten times. The chain recombines TRBV28 with TRBJ1-5, with D hard to call. The CDR3 covers 13 residues. CDR1 and CDR2 from the germline V gene are MDHEN and SYDVKM. Deletions cut 8 bases from V and 5 bases from J, with 13 bases between. CDR3 in amino acids: CASGETNYQPQHF. CDR3 nucleotides: TGTGCCAGCGGGGAGACCAACTATCAGCCCCAGCATTTT. The full variable domain, with the rest looked up from reference TRBV28 and TRBJ1-5, is DVKVTQSSRYLVKRTGEKVFLECVQDMDHENMFWYRQDPGLGLRLIYFSYDVKMKEKGDIPEGYSVSREKKERFSLILESASTNQTSMYLCASGETNYQPQHFGDGTRLSIL.

This clonotype was counted many times. This chain links TRBV11-2 with TRBJ1-2, with 8 bases identical to TRBD1. The CDR3 extends over 19 amino acids. Germline values: CDR1 SGHAT, CDR2 FQNNGV. V was clipped by 3 bases and J by 4 bases; unmatched bases: 19. CDR3 amino acids: CASSFSPGGYLKGGYGYTF. Here the CDR3 DNA reads TGTGCCAGCAGCTTTTCTCCAGGGGGCTACCTGAAGGGGGGCTATGGCTACACCTTC.

This clonotype was detected a few times. The V and J genes are TRBV6-1 and TRBJ2-5; TRBD1 matches at 7 bases. The CDR3 runs to 12 residues. V shed 4 bases, J shed 13 bases, and the junction held 9 bases outside the gene matches. Germline V lookup: CDR1 MNHNS, CDR2 SASEGT. The CDR3 sequence: CASSALYRGAYF. CDR3 in DNA: TGTGCCAGCAGTGCGCTTTACAGGGGTGCGTACTTC.

The rearrangement uses TRBV7-2 and TRBJ2-7; 14 nucleotides line up with TRBD2. V dropped 5 bases and J dropped 6; count of bases not matched to a gene: 0. CDR3 length: 13 amino acids. Germline values: CDR1 SGHTA, CDR2 FQGNSA. CDR3 in amino acids: CASSGTSGSEQYF. The CDR3 DNA follows: TGTGCCAGCAGCGGGACTAGCGGGAGCGAGCAGTACTTC.

This clonotype was counted a few times. V is TRBV30 and J is TRBJ2-1, with TRBD2 identical over 14 bases. V lost 6 bases and J lost 7; bases outside the gene matches: 8. Looked up from germline, CDR1 is GTSNPN and CDR2 is SVGIG (reference sequence). The CDR3 has 15 residues. The CDR3 bases are TGTGCCTGTAATTCTGGGACTAGCGGGAGTAATGAGCAGTTCTTC. It specifies CACNSGTSGSNEQFF.